The 10 T cell receptor beta chains in this list originate from one sample, sequenced in a study of T cells in Graves' hyperthyroidism and ophthalmopathy (dated by TCRdb to between 2017 and 2020). The library was produced with multiplex PCR. The instrument was an Illumina HiSeq 2000. The TCR beta CDR3 regions were amplified from the RNA transcripts. The first round of RT-PCR for the TCR CDR3 was performed with the HTBI primer set and the Qiagen OneStep RT-PCR kit. The public reads were run again by TCRdb, first through fastp at Q25 and then through MiXCR, and only productive beta chains were kept. Records with the same CDR3 protein are collapsed into one entry carrying the most frequent genes and DNA. This sample is represented by around 690,000 distinct CDR3 sequences; 17% of them were singletons. Around 16% of the sample is taken by the ten largest. Sequenced: blood. All receptors come from a man between 45 and 60 years old with Graves' hyperthyroidism.

The table lists this clonotype with a few counts. The CDR3 here is CASSPGGSGSYNEQFF. CDR3 nucleotide sequence: TGCGCCAGCAGCCCCGGGGGGTCGGGCTCCTACAATGAGCAGTTCTTC. J is TRBJ2-1 and V is TRBV4-1; TRBD2 matches at 7 bases. Trimming at V came to 4 bases and at J to 0 bases, leaving 6 bases not matched to a gene. This CDR3 has 16 residues. Germline CDR1 MGHRA, CDR2 YSYEKL.

The chain is built from TRBV24-1 and TRBJ2-2, with D perhaps given as TRBD1 or TRBD2 (6 bases each). Per the germline V gene, CDR1 is KGHDR and CDR2 is SFDVKD. The CDR3 has 13 residues. V lost 12 bases and J 5 bases, leaving 15 bases between the germline ends. The CDR3 here is CASMGAGTGELFF. CDR3 DNA: TGTGCCTCCATGGGGGCGGGAACCGGGGAGCTGTTTTTT.

This clonotype was counted at least ten times. This chain uses TRBV19 with TRBJ2-7; D remains ambiguous. Per the germline V gene, CDR1 is LNHDA and CDR2 is SQIVND (reference sequence). Trimming cost V 1 base and J 1 base, with 11 bases left between them. The CDR3 covers 15 residues. The DNA of the CDR3 is TGTGCCAGTAGTATAGCAGGCCGGTCTTCCTACGAGCAGTACTTC. Translation: CASSIAGRSSYEQYF.

This clonotype was detected only a few times. The chain carries TRBV28 and TRBJ2-7; possibly TRBD1 or TRBD2 for D (6 bases each). The CDR3 consists of 16 residues. Per germline, CDR1 MDHEN and CDR2 SYDVKM. Deletions cut 9 bases from V and 6 bases from J, with 27 bases between. CDR3 loop: CASSEGGTFLSPEQYF. The CDR3, as DNA: TGTGCCAGTTCGGAGGGGGGCACCTTCCTCTCACCCGAGCAGTACTTC. Together with reference TRBV28 and TRBJ2-7, the CDR3 gives the full variable domain: DVKVTQSSRYLVKRTGEKVFLECVQDMDHENMFWYRQDPGLGLRLIYFSYDVKMKEKGDIPEGYSVSREKKERFSLILESASTNQTSMYLCASSEGGTFLSPEQYFGPGTRLTVT.

In its sample, this clonotype was seen many times. The chain joins TRBV11-2 to TRBJ2-7; D ambiguous. Trimming removed 3 bases at V and 4 bases at J, with 13 bases between. The CDR3 has 14 amino acids. Germline V gives CDR1 SGHAT, CDR2 FQNNGV. CDR3 in amino acids: CASSFGNPSYEQYF. The CDR3 nucleotides read TGTGCCAGCAGCTTCGGAAATCCTTCATACGAGCAGTACTTC.

This clonotype has a count of ten or more. The V and J genes are TRBV6-1 and TRBJ1-1; D remains unclear. The V and J ends lost 5 bases and 0 bases respectively, with 10 bases between them. The CDR3 is 14 residues long. Germline assignment: CDR1 MNHNS and CDR2 SASEGT. Written as DNA, the CDR3 is TGTGCCAGCAGTCCTGATCTAATGAACACTGAAGCTTTCTTT. It translates to CASSPDLMNTEAFF.

This clonotype was observed many times. The chain combines TRBV10-3 with TRBJ2-7, with a tentative D call TRBD1 (5 bases). The CDR3 contains 16 residues. Germline lookup yields CDR1 ENHRY and CDR2 SYGVKD. Trimming took 3 bases from V and 4 from J, leaving 19 bases between them. The CDR3 loop is CAISEGISRVTYEQYF. The CDR3 bases are TGTGCCATCAGTGAAGGAATAAGCAGGGTTACTTACGAGCAGTACTTC.

This clonotype showed up many times. The chain has TRBV20-1 and TRBJ2-3; 11 nucleotides match TRBD2. Germline assignment: CDR1 DFQATT and CDR2 SNEGSKA (reference sequence). V was clipped by 3 bases and J by 2 bases; unmatched bases: 4. The length of the CDR3 is 15 residues. CDR3 bases: TGCAGTGCTAGCGGGACTAGCGGAGCCACAGATACGCAGTATTTT. This translates into CSASGTSGATDTQYF.

This clonotype came up many times. The chain employs TRBV28 and TRBJ2-7, with 14 bases aligning to TRBD2. This CDR3 spans 16 amino acids. Germline V gene sequence: CDR1 MDHEN, CDR2 SYDVKM. V lost 7 bases and J lost 7; bases outside the gene matches: 12. The CDR3 DNA is TGTGCCAGCACCTGGGGGACTAGCGGGAGTCGGGCAGAGCAGTACTTC. Protein: CASTWGTSGSRAEQYF.

This clonotype was seen ten or more times. The chain joins TRBV29-1 to TRBJ2-1; TRBD2 agrees at 12 bases. The CDR3 spans 18 residues. The junction had 9 bases not matched to a gene; V was cut back by 3 bases and J by 0 bases. Germline lookup yields CDR1 SQVTM and CDR2 ANQGSEA. CDR3 DNA sequence: TGCAGCGTTGATGGGACTAGCGGGTCGGAAGTCTCCTACAATGAGCAGTTCTTC. Encoded protein: CSVDGTSGSEVSYNEQFF.